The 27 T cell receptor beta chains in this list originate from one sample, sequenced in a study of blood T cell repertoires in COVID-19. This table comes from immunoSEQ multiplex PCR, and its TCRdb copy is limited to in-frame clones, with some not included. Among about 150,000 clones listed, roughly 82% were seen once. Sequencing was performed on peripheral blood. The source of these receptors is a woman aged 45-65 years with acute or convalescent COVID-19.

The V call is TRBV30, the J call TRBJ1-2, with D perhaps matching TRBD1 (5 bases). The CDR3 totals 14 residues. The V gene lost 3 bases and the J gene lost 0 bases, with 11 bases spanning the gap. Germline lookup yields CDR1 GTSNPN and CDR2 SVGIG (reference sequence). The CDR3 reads CAWSTQVANYGYTF. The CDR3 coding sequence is TGTGCCTGGAGCACACAGGTAGCTAACTATGGCTACACCTTC.

For the CDR3, the DNA is TGTGCCAGCAGCAAAGCGGCCCTAACTAGCGGGAGTACCAATGAGCAGTTCTTC. Translation: CASSKAALTSGSTNEQFF. The genes are TRBV21-1 and TRBJ2-1; TRBD2, the table's D call, lacks a check against the DNA. TRBV21-1 is a pseudogene segment. CDR3 length: 18 residues.

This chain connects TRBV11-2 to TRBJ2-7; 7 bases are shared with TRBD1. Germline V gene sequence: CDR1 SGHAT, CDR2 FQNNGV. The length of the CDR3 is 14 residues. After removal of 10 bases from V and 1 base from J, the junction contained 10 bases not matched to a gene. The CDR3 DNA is TGTGCCACGTCGTCGGGACAGACGTCCTACGAGCAGTACTTC. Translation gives CATSSGQTSYEQYF.

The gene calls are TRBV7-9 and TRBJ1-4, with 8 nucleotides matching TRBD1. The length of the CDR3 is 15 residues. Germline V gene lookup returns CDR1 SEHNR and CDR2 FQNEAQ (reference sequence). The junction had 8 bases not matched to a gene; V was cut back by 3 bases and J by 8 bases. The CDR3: CASSFWTGMDEKLFF. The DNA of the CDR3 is TGTGCCAGCAGCTTCTGGACAGGGATGGACGAAAAACTGTTTTTT.

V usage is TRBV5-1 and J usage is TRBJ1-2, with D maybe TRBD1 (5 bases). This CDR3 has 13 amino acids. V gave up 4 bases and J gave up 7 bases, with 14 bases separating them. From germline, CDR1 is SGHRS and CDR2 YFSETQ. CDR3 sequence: CASSQTASGGYTF. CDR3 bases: TGCGCCAGCAGCCAGACAGCTTCCGGTGGCTACACCTTC.

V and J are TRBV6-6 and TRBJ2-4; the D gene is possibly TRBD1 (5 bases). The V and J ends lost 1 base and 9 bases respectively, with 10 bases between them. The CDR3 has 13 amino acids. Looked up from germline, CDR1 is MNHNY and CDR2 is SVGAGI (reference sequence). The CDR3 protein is CASSYLGDGIQYF. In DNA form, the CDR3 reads TGTGCCAGCAGTTACTTAGGGGATGGCATTCAGTACTTC.

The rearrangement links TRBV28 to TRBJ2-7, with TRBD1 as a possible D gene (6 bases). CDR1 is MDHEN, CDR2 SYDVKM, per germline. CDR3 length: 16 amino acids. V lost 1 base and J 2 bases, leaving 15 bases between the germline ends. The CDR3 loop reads CASSLYRESGPYEQYF. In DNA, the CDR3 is TGTGCCAGCAGTTTATACAGGGAGAGCGGCCCCTACGAGCAGTACTTC.

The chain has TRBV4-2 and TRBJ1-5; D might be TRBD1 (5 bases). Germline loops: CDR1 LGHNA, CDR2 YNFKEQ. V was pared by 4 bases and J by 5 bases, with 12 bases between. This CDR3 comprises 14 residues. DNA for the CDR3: TGTGCCAGCAGCCCAGGCCAGGGTTATCAGCCCCAGCATTTT. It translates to CASSPGQGYQPQHF.

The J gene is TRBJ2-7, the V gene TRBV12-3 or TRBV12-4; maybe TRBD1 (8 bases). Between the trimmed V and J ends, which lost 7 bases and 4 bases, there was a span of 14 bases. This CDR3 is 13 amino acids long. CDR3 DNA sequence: TGTGCCAGCAACGACAGGGGAGGGTACGAGCAGTACTTC. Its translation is CASNDRGGYEQYF.

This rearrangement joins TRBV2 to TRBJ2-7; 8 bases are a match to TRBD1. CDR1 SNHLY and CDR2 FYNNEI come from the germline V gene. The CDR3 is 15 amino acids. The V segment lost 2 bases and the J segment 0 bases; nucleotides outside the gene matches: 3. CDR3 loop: CASSEPTGVSYEQYF. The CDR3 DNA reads TGTGCCAGCAGTGAACCGACAGGGGTCTCCTACGAGCAGTACTTC.

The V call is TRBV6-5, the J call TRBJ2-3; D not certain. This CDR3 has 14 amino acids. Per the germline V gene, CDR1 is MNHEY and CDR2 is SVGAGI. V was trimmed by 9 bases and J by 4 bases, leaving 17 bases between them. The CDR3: CASKRGELADTQYF. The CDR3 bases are TGTGCCAGTAAGCGAGGAGAGCTAGCAGATACGCAGTATTTT.

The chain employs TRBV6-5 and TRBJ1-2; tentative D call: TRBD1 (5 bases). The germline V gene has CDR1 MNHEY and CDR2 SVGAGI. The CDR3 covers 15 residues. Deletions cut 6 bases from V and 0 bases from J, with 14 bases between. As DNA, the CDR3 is TGTGCCAGCAGGAAACAGGACGTGCCTAACTATGGCTACACCTTC. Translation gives CASRKQDVPNYGYTF.

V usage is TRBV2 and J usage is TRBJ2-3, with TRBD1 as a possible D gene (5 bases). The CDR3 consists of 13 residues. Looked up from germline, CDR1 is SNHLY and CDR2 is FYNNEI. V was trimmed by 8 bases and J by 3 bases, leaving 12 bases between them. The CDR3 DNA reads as TGTGCCAGCTACTCAAGACAGACAGATACGCAGTATTTT. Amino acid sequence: CASYSRQTDTQYF.

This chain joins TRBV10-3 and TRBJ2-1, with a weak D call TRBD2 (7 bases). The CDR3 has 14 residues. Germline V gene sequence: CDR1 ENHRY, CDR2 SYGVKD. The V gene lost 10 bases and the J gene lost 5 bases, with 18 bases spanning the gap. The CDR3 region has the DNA TGTGCCAACAGGGAGAGCGGGGAGAACAATGAGCAGTTCTTC. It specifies CANRESGENNEQFF.

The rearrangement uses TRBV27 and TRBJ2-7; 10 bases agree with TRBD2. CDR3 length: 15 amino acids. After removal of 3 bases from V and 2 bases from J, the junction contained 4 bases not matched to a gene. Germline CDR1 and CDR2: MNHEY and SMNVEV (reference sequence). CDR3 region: CASSFRSGGTYEQYF. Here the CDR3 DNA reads TGTGCCAGCAGTTTCCGTAGCGGGGGGACCTACGAGCAGTACTTC.

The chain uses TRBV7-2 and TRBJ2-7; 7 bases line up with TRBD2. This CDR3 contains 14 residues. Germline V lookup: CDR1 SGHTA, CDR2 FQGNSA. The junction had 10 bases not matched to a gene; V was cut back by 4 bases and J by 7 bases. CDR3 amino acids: CASSSRLATTEQYF. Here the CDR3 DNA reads TGTGCCAGCAGCTCCCGACTAGCCACCACGGAGCAGTACTTC.

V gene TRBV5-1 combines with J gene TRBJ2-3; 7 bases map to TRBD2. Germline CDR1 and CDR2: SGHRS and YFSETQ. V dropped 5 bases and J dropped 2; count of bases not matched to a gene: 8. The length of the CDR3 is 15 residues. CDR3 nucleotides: TGCGCCAGCAGATGGACGGGGGGACCCACAGATACGCAGTATTTT. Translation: CASRWTGGPTDTQYF.

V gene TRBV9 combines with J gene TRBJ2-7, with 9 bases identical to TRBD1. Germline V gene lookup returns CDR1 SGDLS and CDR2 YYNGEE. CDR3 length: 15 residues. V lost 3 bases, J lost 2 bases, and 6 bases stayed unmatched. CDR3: CASSAGTGITYEQYF. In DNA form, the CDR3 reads TGTGCCAGCAGCGCCGGGACAGGGATAACCTACGAGCAGTACTTC.

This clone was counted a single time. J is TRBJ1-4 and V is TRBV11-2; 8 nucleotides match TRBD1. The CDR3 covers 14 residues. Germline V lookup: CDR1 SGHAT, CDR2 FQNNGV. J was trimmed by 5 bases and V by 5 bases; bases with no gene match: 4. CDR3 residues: CASSRTGRNEKLFF. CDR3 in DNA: TGTGCCAGCAGCCGGACAGGGAGGAATGAAAAACTGTTTTTT. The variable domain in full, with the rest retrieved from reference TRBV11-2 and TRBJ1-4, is EAGVAQSPRYKIIEKRQSVAFWCNPISGHATLYWYQQILGQGPKLLIQFQNNGVVDDSQLPKDRFSAERLKGVDSTLKIQPAKLEDSAVYLCASSRTGRNEKLFFGSGTQLSVL.

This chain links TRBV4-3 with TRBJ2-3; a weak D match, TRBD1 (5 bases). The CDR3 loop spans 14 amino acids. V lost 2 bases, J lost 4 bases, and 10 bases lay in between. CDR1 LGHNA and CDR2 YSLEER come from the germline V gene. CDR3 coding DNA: TGCGCCAGCAGCCAACGGCAGGGTGCAGATACGCAGTATTTT. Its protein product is CASSQRQGADTQYF.

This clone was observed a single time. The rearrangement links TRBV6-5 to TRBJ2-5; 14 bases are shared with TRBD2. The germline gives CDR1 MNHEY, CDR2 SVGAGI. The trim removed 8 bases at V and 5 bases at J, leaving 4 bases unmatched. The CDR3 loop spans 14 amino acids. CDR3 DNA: TGTGCCAGCCGACTAGCGGGGGGGCTGGAGACCCAGTACTTC. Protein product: CASRLAGGLETQYF.

CDR3 DNA sequence: TGTGCCAGCAGTCCCCTCGGGGTAGGGAGCCAAGAGACCCAGTACTTC. Protein product: CASSPLGVGSQETQYF. J is TRBJ2-5 and V is TRBV9, with D possibly being TRBD2 (5 bases). The V end lost 5 bases, the J end lost 1 base, and 18 bases lay between the germline ends. Per the germline V gene, CDR1 is SGDLS and CDR2 is YYNGEE. The CDR3 is made up of 16 amino acids.

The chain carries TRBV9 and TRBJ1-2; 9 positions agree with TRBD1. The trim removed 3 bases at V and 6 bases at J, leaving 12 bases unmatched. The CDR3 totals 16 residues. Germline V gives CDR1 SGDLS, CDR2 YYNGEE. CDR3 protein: CASSGVNRGLGNGYTF. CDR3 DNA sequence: TGTGCCAGCAGCGGAGTCAACAGGGGGCTAGGGAATGGCTACACCTTC.

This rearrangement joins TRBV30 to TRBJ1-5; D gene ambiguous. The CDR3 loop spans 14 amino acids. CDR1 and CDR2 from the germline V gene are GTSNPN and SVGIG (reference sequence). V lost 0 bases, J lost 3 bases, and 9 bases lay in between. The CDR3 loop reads CAWSVPPVNQPQHF. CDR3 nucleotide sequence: TGTGCCTGGAGTGTACCCCCAGTCAATCAGCCCCAGCATTTT.

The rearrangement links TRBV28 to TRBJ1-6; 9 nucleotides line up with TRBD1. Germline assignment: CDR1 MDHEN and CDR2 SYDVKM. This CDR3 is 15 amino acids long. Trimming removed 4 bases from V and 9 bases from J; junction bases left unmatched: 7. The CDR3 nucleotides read TGTGCCAGCAGTTCCCTGGGGACAGGGTTTTCACCCCTCCACTTT. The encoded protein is CASSSLGTGFSPLHF.

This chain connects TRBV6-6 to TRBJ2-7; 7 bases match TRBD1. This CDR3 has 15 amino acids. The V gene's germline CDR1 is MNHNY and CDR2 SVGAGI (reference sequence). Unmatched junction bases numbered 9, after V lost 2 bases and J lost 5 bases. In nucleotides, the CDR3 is TGTGCCAGCAGTTACGGACACACAGGGGCCCACGAGCAGTACTTC. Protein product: CASSYGHTGAHEQYF.

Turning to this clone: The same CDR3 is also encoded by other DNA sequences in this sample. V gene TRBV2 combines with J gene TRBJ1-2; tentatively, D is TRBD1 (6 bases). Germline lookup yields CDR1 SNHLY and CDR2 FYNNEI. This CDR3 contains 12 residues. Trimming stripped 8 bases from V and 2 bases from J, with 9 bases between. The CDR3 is CASSGQNYGYTF. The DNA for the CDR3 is TGTGCCAGCTCCGGACAGAACTATGGCTACACCTTC.